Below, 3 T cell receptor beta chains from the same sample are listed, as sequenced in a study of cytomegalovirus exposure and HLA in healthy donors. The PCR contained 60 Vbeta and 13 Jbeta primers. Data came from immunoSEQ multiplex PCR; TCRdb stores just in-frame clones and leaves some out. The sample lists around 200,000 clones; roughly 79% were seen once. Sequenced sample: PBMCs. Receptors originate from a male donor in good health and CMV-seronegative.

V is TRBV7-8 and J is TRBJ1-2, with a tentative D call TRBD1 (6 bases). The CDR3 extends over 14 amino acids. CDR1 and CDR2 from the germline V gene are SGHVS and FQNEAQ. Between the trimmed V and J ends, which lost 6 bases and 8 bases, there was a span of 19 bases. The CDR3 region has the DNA TGTGCCAGCAGTGCTTACAGGGAGAACTCGGGCTACACCTTC. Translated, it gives CASSAYRENSGYTF.

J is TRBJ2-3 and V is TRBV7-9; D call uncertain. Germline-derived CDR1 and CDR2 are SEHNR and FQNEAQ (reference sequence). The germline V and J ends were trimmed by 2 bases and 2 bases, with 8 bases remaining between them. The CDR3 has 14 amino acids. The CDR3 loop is CASSLTQDTDTQYF. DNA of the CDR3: TGTGCCAGCAGCTTAACCCAGGACACAGATACGCAGTATTTT.

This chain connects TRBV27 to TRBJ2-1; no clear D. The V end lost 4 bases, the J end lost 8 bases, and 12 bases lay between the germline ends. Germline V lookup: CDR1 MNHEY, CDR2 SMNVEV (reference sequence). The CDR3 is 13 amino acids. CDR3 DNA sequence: TGTGCCAGCAGTTCCGAGGTGGAAGATGAGCAGTTCTTC. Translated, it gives CASSSEVEDEQFF.